Included here is one T cell receptor (beta chain) sequence, with context. Time point: baseline, week 1 (first vaccination visit). As to treatment: pre-vaccination baseline after standard-of-care therapy. The protocol was immunoSEQ multiplex PCR, while the TCRdb copy is restricted to in-frame clones and leaves out a portion. The sample gives about 38,000 clones, about 78% of which show up once; 7.5% to 10% is in the top ten. CDR3 length equals 15 residues. Germline loops: CDR1 LNHDA, CDR2 SQIVND (reference sequence). Trimming removed 9 bases at V and 4 bases at J, with 16 bases between. This entry comes from a study of a mutant IDH1 vaccine in newly diagnosed glioma. Study at large: It was radiotherapy, temozolomide, or both that patients received previously, with most receiving both.

This chain joins TRBV19 and TRBJ1-6; D gene uncertain. This clonotype originated in a man in his forties or fifties with glioma. Some clones in this sample may be carry-over from other donors' samples. Sequences were derived from PBMCs, sampled from a glioma patient treated with radiotherapy, temozolomide or both. CDR3 region: CARRASGMYNSPLHF. The CDR3 DNA reads as TGTGCCAGACGAGCCTCCGGGATGTATAATTCACCCCTCCACTTT. Combining the CDR3 with reference TRBV19 and TRBJ1-6 gives the whole variable domain DGGITQSPKYLFRKEGQNVTLSCEQNLNHDAMYWYRQDPGQGLRLIYYSQIVNDFQKGDIAEGYSVSREKKESFPLTVTSAQKNPTAFYLCARRASGMYNSPLHFGNGTRLTVT.